The 4 T cell receptor beta chains presented below share a single source sample, sequenced in a study of T cell responses to AZD1222 COVID-19 vaccine. TCRdb's copy holds only in-frame clones and misses some; the assay was immunoSEQ multiplex PCR. This sample has over 70,000 clones, with 85% found just once. The material sequenced was peripheral blood, taken on day 0 of AZD1222 vaccination. The receptors come from an adult in good health.

The V and J genes are TRBV3-1 (or the pseudogene TRBV3-2) and TRBJ1-1; the match to TRBD1 covers 8 bases. CDR1 and CDR2 from the germline V gene are LGHDT and YNNKEL (reference sequence). Unmatched junction bases numbered 4, after V lost 3 bases and J lost 4 bases. CDR3 size: 14 residues. CDR3 coding DNA: TGTGCCAGCAGCCAGGGACAGGTCCGCACTGAAGCTTTCTTT. Translating gives CASSQGQVRTEAFF.

The chain employs TRBV11-2 and TRBJ2-1, with 11 bases matching TRBD2. The CDR3 consists of 18 residues. Unmatched junction bases numbered 8, after V lost 3 bases and J lost 1 base. In germline, CDR1 is SGHAT, CDR2 FQNNGV. CDR3 residues: CASSLNSGRARSYNEQFF. CDR3 DNA sequence: TGTGCCAGCAGCTTGAATAGCGGGAGGGCGAGGTCCTACAATGAGCAGTTCTTC.

The chain is built from TRBV18 and TRBJ1-3; TRBD1 might be the D (6 bases). Trimming removed 4 bases from V and 0 bases from J, with 13 bases in between. The germline CDR1 and CDR2 sequences are KGHSH and LQKENI. The CDR3 contains 16 residues. Here the CDR3 reads CASSLWTEFSGNTIYF. The DNA of the CDR3 is TGTGCCAGCTCACTTTGGACAGAATTCTCTGGAAACACCATATATTTT.

The J gene is TRBJ1-3, the V gene TRBV6-5; 7 bases map to TRBD1. CDR3 size: 15 residues. The V segment lost 2 bases and the J segment 4 bases; nucleotides outside the gene matches: 5. Germline assignment: CDR1 MNHEY and CDR2 SVGAGI. In DNA, the CDR3 is TGTGCCAGCAGTTACGATAGGGACAGAGGAAACACCATATATTTT. This sequence encodes CASSYDRDRGNTIYF.